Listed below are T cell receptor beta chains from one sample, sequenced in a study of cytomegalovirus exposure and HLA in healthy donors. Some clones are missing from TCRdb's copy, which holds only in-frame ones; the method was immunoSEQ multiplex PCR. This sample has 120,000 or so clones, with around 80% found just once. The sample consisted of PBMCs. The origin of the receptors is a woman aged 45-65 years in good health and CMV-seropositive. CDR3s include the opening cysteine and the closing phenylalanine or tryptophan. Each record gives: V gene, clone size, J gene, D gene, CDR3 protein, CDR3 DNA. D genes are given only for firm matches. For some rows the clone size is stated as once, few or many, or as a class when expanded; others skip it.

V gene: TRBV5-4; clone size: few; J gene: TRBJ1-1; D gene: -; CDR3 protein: CASSLDSGDTEAFF; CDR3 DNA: TGTGCCAGCAGCTTGGATTCAGGGGACACTGAAGCTTTCTTT
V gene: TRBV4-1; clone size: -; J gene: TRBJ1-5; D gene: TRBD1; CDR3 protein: CASSQDQTGGGNQPQHF; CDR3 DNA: TGCGCCAGCAGCCAAGATCAAACAGGGGGGGGCAATCAGCCCCAGCATTTT
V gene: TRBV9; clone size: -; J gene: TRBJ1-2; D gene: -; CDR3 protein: CASSFYSISPGWGVGYTF; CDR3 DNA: TGTGCCAGCAGCTTCTACAGCATTTCTCCTGGTTGGGGCGTGGGCTACACCTTC
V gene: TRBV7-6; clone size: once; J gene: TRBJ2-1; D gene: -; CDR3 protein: CASSYQADNEQFF; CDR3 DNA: TGTGCCAGCAGTTACCAGGCTGACAATGAGCAGTTCTTC
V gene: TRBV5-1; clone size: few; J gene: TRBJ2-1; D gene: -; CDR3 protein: CASKRGSYNEQFF; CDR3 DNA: TGCGCCAGCAAACGTGGCTCGTACAATGAGCAGTTCTTC
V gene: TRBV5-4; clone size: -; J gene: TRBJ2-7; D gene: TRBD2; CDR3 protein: CASTIAGGRYEQYF; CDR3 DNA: TGTGCCAGCACCATAGCGGGGGGGCGATACGAGCAGTACTTC
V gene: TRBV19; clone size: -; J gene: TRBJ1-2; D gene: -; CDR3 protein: CASSIRQAHYGYTF; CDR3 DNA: TGTGCCAGTAGTATAAGGCAGGCGCACTATGGCTACACCTTC
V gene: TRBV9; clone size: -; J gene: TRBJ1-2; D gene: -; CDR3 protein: CASRADGVRGYTF; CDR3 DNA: TGTGCCAGCAGAGCCGACGGGGTCCGAGGCTACACCTTC
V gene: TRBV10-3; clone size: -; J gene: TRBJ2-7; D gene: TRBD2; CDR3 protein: CAIRLSGAGEEQYF; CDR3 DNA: TGTGCCATCAGACTAAGCGGGGCCGGCGAGGAGCAGTACTTC
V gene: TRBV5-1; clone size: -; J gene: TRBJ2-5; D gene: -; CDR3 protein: CASSLGGVPQETQYF; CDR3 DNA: TGCGCCAGCAGCTTGGGGGGGGTCCCCCAAGAGACCCAGTACTTC
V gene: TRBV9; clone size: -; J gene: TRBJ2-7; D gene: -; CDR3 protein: CASSVEELTYEQYF; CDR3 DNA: TGTGCCAGCAGCGTAGAGGAGCTGACCTACGAGCAGTACTTC
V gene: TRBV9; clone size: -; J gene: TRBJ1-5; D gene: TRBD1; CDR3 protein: CASSATGDSNQPQHF; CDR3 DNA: TGTGCCAGCAGCGCCACAGGGGATAGCAATCAGCCCCAGCATTTT
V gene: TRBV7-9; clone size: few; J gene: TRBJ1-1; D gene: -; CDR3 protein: CASSSLGLLNTEAFF; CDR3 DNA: TGTGCCAGCAGCTCTCTCGGACTGTTGAACACTGAAGCTTTCTTT
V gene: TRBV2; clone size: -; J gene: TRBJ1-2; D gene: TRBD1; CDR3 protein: CASSEFSGQGAEGYTF; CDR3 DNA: TGTGCCAGCAGTGAATTTTCGGGACAGGGGGCAGAAGGCTACACCTTC
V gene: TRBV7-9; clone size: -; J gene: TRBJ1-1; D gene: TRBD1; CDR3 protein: CASSLTGGNTEAFF; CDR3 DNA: TGTGCCAGCAGCTTGACAGGGGGAAACACTGAAGCTTTCTTT
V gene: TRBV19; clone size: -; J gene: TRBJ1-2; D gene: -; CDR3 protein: CASTTPRTGQNYGYTF; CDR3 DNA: TGTGCCAGTACTACCCCGCGGACGGGACAAAACTATGGCTACACCTTC
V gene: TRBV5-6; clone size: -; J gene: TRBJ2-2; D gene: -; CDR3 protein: CASSFPGGYTGELFF; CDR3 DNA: TGTGCCAGCAGCTTCCCCGGGGGATACACCGGGGAGCTGTTTTTT
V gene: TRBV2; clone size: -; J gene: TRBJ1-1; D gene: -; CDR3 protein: CASSVANTEAFF; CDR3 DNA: TGTGCCAGCAGTGTGGCAAACACTGAAGCTTTCTTT
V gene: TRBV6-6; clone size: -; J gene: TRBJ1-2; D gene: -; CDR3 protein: CASIPSYLGANYGYTF; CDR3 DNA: TGTGCCAGCATACCGTCATATTTGGGGGCGAACTATGGCTACACCTTC
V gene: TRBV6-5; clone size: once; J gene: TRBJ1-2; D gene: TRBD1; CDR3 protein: CASTWGQGNYGYTF; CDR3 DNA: TGTGCCAGCACCTGGGGACAGGGCAACTATGGCTACACCTTC
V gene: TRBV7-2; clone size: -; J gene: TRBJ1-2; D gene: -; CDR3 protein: CASSLPGGAQGYTF; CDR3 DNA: TGTGCCAGCAGCTTACCGGGGGGGGCGCAAGGCTACACCTTC
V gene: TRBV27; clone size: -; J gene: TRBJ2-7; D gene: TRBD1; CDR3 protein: CASSQQGAHGSVHEQYF; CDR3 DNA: TGTGCCAGCAGTCAGCAGGGGGCGCACGGTTCCGTCCACGAGCAGTACTTC
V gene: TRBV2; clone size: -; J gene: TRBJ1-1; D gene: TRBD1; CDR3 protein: CASSAAGGTEAFF; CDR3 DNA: TGTGCCAGCAGTGCCGCAGGGGGCACTGAAGCTTTCTTT
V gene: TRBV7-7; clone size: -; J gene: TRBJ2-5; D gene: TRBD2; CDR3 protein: CASSLVARGGQETQYF; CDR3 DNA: TGTGCTAGCAGCTTAGTAGCCCGGGGGGGGCAAGAGACCCAGTACTTC
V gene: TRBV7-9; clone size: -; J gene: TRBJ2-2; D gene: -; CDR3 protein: CASSLGGQPNTGELFF; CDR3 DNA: TGTGCCAGCAGCTTGGGGGGACAGCCAAACACCGGGGAGCTGTTTTTT
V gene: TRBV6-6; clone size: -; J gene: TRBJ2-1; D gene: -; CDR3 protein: CASSYGQTYNEQFF; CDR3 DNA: TGTGCCAGCAGTTACGGGCAGACCTACAATGAGCAGTTCTTC
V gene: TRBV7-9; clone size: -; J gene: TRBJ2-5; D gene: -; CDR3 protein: CASSPIQETQYF; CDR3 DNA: TGTGCCAGCAGCCCCATCCAAGAGACCCAGTACTTC
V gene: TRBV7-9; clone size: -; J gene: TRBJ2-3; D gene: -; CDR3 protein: CASSPLRSQGQSTDTQYF; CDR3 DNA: TGTGCCAGCAGCCCCCTAAGGTCGCAGGGGCAATCCACAGATACGCAGTATTTT
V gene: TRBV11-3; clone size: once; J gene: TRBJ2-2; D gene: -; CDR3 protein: CASSFSPGGELFF; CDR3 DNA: TGTGCCAGCAGCTTCTCTCCCGGCGGGGAGCTGTTTTTT
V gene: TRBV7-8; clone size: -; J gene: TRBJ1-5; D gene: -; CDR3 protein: CASSLSRVGSNQPQHF; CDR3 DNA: TGTGCCAGCAGCTTATCTCGGGTCGGAAGCAATCAGCCCCAGCATTTT
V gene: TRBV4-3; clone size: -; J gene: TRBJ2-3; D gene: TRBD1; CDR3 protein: CASSQGNRGGDTQYF; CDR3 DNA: TGCGCCAGCAGCCAAGGAAACAGGGGTGGAGATACGCAGTATTTT
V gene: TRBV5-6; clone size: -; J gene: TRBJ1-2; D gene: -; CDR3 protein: CASSLEGFYGYTF; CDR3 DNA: TGTGCCAGCAGCTTGGAGGGGTTCTATGGCTACACCTTC
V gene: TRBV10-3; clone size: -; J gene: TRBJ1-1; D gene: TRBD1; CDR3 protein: CAIGQGSGTEAFF; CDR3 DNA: TGTGCCATCGGACAGGGGTCGGGCACTGAAGCTTTCTTT
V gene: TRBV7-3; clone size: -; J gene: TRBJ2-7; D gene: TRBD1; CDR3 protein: CASSSGQGGEQYF; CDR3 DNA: TGTGCCAGCAGCTCTGGACAGGGAGGCGAGCAGTACTTC
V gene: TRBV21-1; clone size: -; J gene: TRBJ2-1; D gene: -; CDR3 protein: CASSSFFEGETNEQFF; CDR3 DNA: TGTGCCAGCAGCAGTTTTTTCGAGGGAGAGACGAATGAGCAGTTCTTC
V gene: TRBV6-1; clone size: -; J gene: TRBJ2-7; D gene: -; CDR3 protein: CASRLEEVSYEQYF; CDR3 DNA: TGTGCCAGCAGGCTAGAAGAGGTCTCCTACGAGCAGTACTTC
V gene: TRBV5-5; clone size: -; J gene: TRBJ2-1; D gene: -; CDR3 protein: CASSIDSGSYNEQFF; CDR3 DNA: TGTGCCAGCAGCATTGACAGTGGGTCCTACAATGAGCAGTTCTTC
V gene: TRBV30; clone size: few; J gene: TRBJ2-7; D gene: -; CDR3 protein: CAWSSRGEQYF; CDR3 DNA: TGTGCCTGGAGTTCCCGAGGCGAGCAGTACTTC
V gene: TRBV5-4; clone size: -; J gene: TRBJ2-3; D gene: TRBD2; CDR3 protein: CASSLELADLTDTQYF; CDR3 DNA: TGTGCCAGCAGCTTGGAACTAGCGGACCTCACAGATACGCAGTATTTT
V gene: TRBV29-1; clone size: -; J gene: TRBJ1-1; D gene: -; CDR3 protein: CSVTPKLAKTVTEAFF; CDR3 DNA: TGCAGCGTAACACCCAAGTTAGCAAAAACTGTCACTGAAGCTTTCTTT
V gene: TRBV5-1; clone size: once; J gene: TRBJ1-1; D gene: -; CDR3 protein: CASSLWGNGSTEAFF; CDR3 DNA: TGCGCCAGCAGCTTGTGGGGAAATGGGAGCACTGAAGCTTTCTTT
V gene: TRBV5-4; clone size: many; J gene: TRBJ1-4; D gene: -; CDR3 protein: CASSRERTNEKLFF; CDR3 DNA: TGTGCCAGCAGCCGGGAACGAACTAATGAAAAACTGTTTTTT
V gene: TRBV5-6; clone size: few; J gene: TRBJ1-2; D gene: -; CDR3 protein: CASSFASVFYGYTF; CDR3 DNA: TGTGCCAGCAGCTTTGCCTCAGTGTTCTATGGCTACACCTTC
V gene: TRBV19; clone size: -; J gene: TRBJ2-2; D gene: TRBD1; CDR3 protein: CASSTGGSPPGELFF; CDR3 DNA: TGTGCCAGTAGCACAGGGGGCAGTCCCCCCGGGGAGCTGTTTTTT
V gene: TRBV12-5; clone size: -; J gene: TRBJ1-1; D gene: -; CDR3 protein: CASGLVPREAFF; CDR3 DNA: TGTGCTAGTGGTTTGGTACCGAGAGAAGCTTTCTTT
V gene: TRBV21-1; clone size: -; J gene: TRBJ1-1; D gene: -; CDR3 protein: CASSDPRGTGTEAFF; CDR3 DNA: TGTGCCAGCAGCGACCCGAGGGGGACAGGTACTGAAGCTTTCTTT
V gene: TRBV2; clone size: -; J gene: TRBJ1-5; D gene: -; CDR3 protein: CASSEGGGNQPQHF; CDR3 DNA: TGTGCCAGCAGTGAAGGGGGCGGCAATCAGCCCCAGCATTTT
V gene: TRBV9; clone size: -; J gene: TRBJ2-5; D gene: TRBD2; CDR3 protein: CASSVGLAGGPVQETQYF; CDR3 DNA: TGTGCCAGCAGCGTAGGGCTAGCGGGGGGCCCCGTCCAAGAGACCCAGTACTTC
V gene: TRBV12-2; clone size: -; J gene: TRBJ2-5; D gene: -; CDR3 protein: CASRSSSGQETQYF; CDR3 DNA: TGTGCAAGTCGCTCCTCTAGCGGCCAAGAGACCCAGTACTTC
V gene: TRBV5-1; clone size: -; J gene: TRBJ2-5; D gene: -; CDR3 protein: CASSFFGKETQYF; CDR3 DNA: TGCGCCAGCAGCTTTTTCGGGAAGGAGACCCAGTACTTC
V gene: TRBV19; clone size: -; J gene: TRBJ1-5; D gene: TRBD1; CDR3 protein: CASSIFGTGFNQPQHF; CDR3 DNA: TGTGCCAGTAGTATCTTCGGGACAGGGTTCAATCAGCCCCAGCATTTT
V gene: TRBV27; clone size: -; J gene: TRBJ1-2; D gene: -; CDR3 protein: CASSVDRNYGYTF; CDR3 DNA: TGTGCCAGCAGTGTAGACAGGAACTATGGCTACACCTTC
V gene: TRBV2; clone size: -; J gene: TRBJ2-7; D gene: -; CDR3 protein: CASSVDSQYF; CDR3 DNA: TGTGCCAGCAGCGTGGACAGTCAGTACTTC